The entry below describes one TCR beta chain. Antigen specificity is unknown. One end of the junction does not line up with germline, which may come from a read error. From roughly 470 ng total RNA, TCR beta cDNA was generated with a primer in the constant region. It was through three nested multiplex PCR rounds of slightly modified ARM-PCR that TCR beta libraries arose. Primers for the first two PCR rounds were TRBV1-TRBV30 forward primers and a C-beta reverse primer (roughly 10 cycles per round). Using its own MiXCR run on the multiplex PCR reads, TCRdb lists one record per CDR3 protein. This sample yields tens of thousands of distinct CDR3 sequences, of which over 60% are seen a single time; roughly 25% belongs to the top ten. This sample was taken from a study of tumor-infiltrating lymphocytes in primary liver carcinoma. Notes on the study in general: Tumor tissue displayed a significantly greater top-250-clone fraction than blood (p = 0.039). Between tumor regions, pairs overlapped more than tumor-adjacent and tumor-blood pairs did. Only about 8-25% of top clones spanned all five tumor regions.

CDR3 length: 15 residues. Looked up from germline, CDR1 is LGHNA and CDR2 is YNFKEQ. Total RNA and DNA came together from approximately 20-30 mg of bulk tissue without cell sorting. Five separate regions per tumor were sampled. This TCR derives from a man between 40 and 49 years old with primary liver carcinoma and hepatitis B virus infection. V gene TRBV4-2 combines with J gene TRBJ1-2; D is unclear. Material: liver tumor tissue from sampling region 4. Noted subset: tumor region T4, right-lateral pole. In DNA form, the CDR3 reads TGTACCAGCAGCCAGACGGAAATATCTAACTATGGCTACACTTTC. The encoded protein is CTSSQTEISNYGYTF.